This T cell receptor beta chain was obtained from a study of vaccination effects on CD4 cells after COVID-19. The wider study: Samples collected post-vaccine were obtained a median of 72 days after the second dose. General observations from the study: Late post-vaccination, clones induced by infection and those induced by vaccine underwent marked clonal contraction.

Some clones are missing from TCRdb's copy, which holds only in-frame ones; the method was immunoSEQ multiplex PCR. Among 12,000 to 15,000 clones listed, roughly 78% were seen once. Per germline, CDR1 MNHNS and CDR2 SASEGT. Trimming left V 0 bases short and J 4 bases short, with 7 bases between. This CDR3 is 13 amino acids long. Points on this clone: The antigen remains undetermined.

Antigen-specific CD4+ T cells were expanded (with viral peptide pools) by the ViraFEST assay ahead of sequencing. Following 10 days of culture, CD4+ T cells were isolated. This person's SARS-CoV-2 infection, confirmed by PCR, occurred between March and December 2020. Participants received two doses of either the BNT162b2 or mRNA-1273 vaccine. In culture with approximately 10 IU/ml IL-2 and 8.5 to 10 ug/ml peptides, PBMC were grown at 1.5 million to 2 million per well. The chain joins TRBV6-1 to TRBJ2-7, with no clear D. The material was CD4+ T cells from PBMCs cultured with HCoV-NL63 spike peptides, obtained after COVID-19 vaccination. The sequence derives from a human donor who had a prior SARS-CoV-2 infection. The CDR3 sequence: CASSEARGYEQYF. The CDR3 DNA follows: TGTGCCAGCAGTGAAGCGCGTGGGTACGAGCAGTACTTC.